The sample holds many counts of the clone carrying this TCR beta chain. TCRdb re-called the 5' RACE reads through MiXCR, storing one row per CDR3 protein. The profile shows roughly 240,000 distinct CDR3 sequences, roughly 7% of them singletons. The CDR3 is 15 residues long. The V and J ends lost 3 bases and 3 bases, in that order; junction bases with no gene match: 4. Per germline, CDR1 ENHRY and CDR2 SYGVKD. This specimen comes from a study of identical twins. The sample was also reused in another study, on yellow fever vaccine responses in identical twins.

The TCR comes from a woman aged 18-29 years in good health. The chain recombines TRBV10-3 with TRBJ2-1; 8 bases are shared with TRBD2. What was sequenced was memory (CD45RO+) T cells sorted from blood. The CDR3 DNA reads TGTGCCATCAGTGAAACTGGGACTAGCTACAATGAGCAGTTCTTC. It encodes CAISETGTSYNEQFF.